This T cell receptor beta chain comes out of a study of post-analysis software for immune sequencing data. Study-wide background: Progressive-relapsing, secondary progressive and relapsing-remitting multiple sclerosis were among the disease courses included. Study-wide results and limits: Those with multiple sclerosis, the patient group, showed significantly lower normalized Chao1 diversity than controls. Four or five TRBV segments, TRBV5-6, TRBV5-1 and TRBV20-1 among them, were found more frequent in patients than controls. F-measure co-clustering was strong for batch-matched samples.

Per the germline V gene, CDR1 is MGHRA and CDR2 is YSYEKL. Between the trimmed V and J ends, which lost 4 bases and 0 bases, there was a span of 10 bases. The CDR3 has 15 amino acids. cDNA libraries of TCR beta carried unique molecular identifiers. Some 500,000 cDNA molecules were obtained per 1 to 10 million input T cells. TCRdb reanalysed the PCR reads using MiXCR and keeps one entry per CDR3 protein. The table shows about 430,000 distinct CDR3 sequences, with approximately 38% occurring only once. This clonotype has just a few counts. The antigen remains unidentified. Sequencing input: blood. V and J are TRBV4-1 and TRBJ1-5; D call uncertain. The origin of this receptor is a girl aged 2 to 10 with multiple sclerosis. The CDR3: CASSPLKGSNQPQHF. CDR3 nucleotide sequence: TGCGCCAGCAGCCCCTTGAAGGGTAGCAATCAGCCCCAGCATTTT.